This T cell receptor beta chain originates from a study of blood T cell repertoires in COVID-19. In the authors' workflow: Researchers report that nucleated cell counts were estimated from reference gene primer amplification. Sequencing used immunoSEQ multiplex PCR; TCRdb keeps in-frame clones, though not all of them. V and J calls plus clone size are reproduced from that table; the DNA served to infer D and trimming. The profile covers roughly 250,000 clones, with 70% to 90% appearing a single time and 3.7% taken by the ten largest. This CDR3 region has 14 residues. In germline, CDR1 is MNHEY, CDR2 SVGAGI. V was trimmed by 7 bases and J by 8 bases, leaving 20 bases between them.

V gene TRBV6-5 combines with J gene TRBJ1-2; no clear D. This TCR was recovered from a woman in her forties with acute or convalescent COVID-19. The sample comprised peripheral blood. The CDR3 region is CASTSPKGAGGYTF. In DNA, the CDR3 is TGTGCCAGCACCTCCCCCAAGGGCGCGGGGGGCTACACCTTC.